Sequencing of this T cell receptor beta chain was carried out in a study of patients and donors after allogeneic stem cell transplantation (dated by TCRdb to between 2020 and 2021). This clonotype showed up just a few times. Its antigen specificity is not known. The record has no base qualities; no much larger clone is one base away. The library was made by RT-PCR. The data were produced on a NextSeq 550. TCRdb took the public reads, trimmed them with fastp at Q25, ran MiXCR for clone calling and kept in-frame beta chains. Here each entry gathers all rows of one CDR3 protein and keeps the most common genes and DNA. The sample table lists roughly 880,000 distinct CDR3 sequences, 15% to 20% of them with a count of one. Roughly 6.4% of the sample is held by the ten biggest clonotypes. Sequences were obtained from blood, either unsorted or a sorted T cell fraction (not recorded which). This clonotype was sampled from a human donor who was either an allogeneic HSCT recipient or a stem cell or donor lymphocyte infusion donor (not recorded which). It is not recorded whose cells these are; they may come from a transplant donor.

The nucleotides are TGTGCCAGCAGTTCTCAGACAGGGAGAAACACCATATATTTT. Protein translation: CASSSQTGRNTIYF. Recombination linked TRBV12-3 or TRBV12-4 to TRBJ1-3; 7 bases in the junction line up with TRBD1. The CDR3 runs 14 amino acids, cysteine and phenylalanine included. CDR3 DNA only is kept here, 42 bases in frame from base 1. Here V drops 4 bases and J drops 5 bases, and the junction holds 5 bases not matched to any gene.